The clone carrying this T cell receptor beta chain was observed many times. The antigen remains undetermined. Germline trimming cut 7 bases from V and 1 base from J; bases unmatched to any gene: 6. CDR1 is DFQATT and CDR2 is SNEGSKA in the germline V gene (reference sequence). The CDR3 length is 13 residues. This sample was included in a study of early T cells in non-severe SARS-CoV-2 infection. TCRdb called the 5' RACE reads again in MiXCR, with one record for every CDR3 protein. The table records roughly 27,000 distinct CDR3 sequences, over 3.5% of them present only once. Study conclusions and caveats: VDJdb-based matching was biased toward anti-spike CD8 responses and missed private and CD4 specificities.

This TCR was sampled from an adult who was a healthcare worker with PCR-confirmed SARS-CoV-2 infection or an uninfected control (not recorded which). The chain is built from TRBV20-1 and TRBJ1-1; 7 bases line up with TRBD1. What was sequenced was whole blood. The CDR3 DNA is TGCAGTGGCGAGGAGGGGGCGAACACTGAAGCTTTCTTT. As protein: CSGEEGANTEAFF.